This T cell receptor beta chain was obtained from a study of blood T cell repertoires in COVID-19 (TCRdb year 2020). Study-wide context: Collaborator samples came from the United States, Italy and Spain and covered acute and convalescent phases of COVID-19. The dataset comprised deeply sampled blood TCRbeta repertoires from subjects exposed to, actively infected with, or recovered from COVID-19. Samples were obtained from the ongoing ImmuneRACE study (first 160 participants) and from 1,200 or so subjects provided by 6 global collaborators. Where HLA class I and class II types were available, the types were taken from metadata supplied by the sample provider, not from assay-based typing. The prospective study material was composed of cDNA or gDNA derived from T cells, B-cell-depleted T cells, or PBMCs. A freely available public database, intended as a resource for researchers studying the immune response to SARS-CoV-2, is where the repertoires were released. A de-identified subject ID, COVID-19 status, age in years and sex were almost always included in the sample metadata.

TCRbeta CDR3 regions were amplified from genomic DNA using the immunoSEQ Assay, a bias-controlled multiplex PCR. Turning to the authors' computational methods: Nucleated cell counts per sample were estimated from amplification of reference gene primers within the assay. To quantify the absolute abundance of each unique TCRbeta CDR3 rearrangement, sequence reads were collapsed and filtered. For each sample, productive Simpson clonality was calculated as the square root of Simpson's diversity index over productive rearrangements. TCRdb limited this immuneACCESS table to in-frame rearrangements with V and J called. A share of clones is missing; checked studies link under half to unresolved V genes, and the rest is unexplained. The DNA was the basis for D and trimming; V, J and clone size are from that table. The sample data list 250,000 to 300,000 clones, and approximately 90% of these were observed just once. The top ten hold approximately 2.4% of the sample.

Participants in the prospective study were aged roughly 18 to 95 years, lived in about two dozen United States geographic areas, and enrolled through a virtual design. In the prospective study, cohorts were assigned on the basis of participant-reported clinical history obtained from a screening survey and a study questionnaire. In the prospective study, mobile phlebotomists collected whole blood, serum and a nasopharyngeal or oropharyngeal swab from each participant. Prospective study participants could optionally give additional blood draws and questionnaires over a roughly two-month period. Before DNA extraction, blood samples from the prospective study were shipped at room temperature or frozen. Findings and caveats that apply to the study as a whole: How much clinical and demographic metadata was included differed by source and by participant, and the metadata was provided uncurated.

Comment on this clone: The antigen this receptor binds is unknown. The sample holds no much larger clone one base away, and base qualities are not on file.

V trim: 5 bases; J trim: 11 bases; unmatched bases: 10. The CDR3 goes from the cysteine to the phenylalanine over 13 residues. Here the CDR3 DNA is all that survives: 39 bases in frame from base 1. The germline V gene supplies CDR1 MDHEN and CDR2 SYDVKM. Source material: PBMCs or T cells enriched from blood (not recorded which). This sequence uses TRBV28 and TRBJ1-1, and 8 junctional nucleotides match TRBD1. This receptor was taken from a woman in her thirties or forties with acute COVID-19. CDR3 region: CASSPDRVSDAFF. The DNA sequence is as follows: TGTGCCAGCAGTCCGGACAGGGTTTCGGATGCTTTCTTT.